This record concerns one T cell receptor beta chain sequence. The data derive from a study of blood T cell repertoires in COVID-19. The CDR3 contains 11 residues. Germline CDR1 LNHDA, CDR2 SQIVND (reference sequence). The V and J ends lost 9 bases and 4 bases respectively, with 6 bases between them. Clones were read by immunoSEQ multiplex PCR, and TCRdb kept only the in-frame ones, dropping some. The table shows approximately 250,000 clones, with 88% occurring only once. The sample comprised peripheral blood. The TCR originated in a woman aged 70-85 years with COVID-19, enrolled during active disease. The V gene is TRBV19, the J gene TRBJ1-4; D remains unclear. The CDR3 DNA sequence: TGTGCCAGCTTCTTTAATGAAAAACTGTTTTTT. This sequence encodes CASFFNEKLFF.